This T cell receptor (beta chain) was documented in a study of cytomegalovirus exposure and HLA in healthy donors. In the case of this clone: The antigen is unknown.

PCR primers comprised 60 Vbeta and 13 Jbeta primers. Clones were sequenced by immunoSEQ multiplex PCR, and TCRdb holds only the in-frame ones, with some missing. This sample has 150,000 or so clones, with 80% found just once. Study-wide points: Upon later analysis, TCR association rates were observed to vary by HLA locus, being highest for DRB1 and lowest for HLA-C. Roughly even sequencing depth across donors was the assumption behind the presence/absence analyses. Within the data, a cluster of highly shared sequence variants was likely a sequencing artifact. An analysis that was carried out later associated fewer than 20,000 TCR beta sequences with HLA alleles at 0.05 false discovery rate.

Looked up from germline, CDR1 is SQVTM and CDR2 is ANQGSEA. The CDR3 is 13 residues long. With 7 bases removed from V and 5 bases from J, the gap between germline ends came to 14 bases. The chain is built from TRBV29-1 and TRBJ1-4; perhaps TRBD1 as D (5 bases). This sequence originates from a woman between 50 and 59 years old in good health and CMV-seropositive. Sequenced material: PBMCs. The CDR3 DNA reads as TGCAGCGCTGGGGGAGGTTCCAATGAAAAACTGTTTTTT. It translates to CSAGGGSNEKLFF.